The sequence of this TCR beta chain was determined in a study of identical twins. The study's findings and limits: Low generation-probability sequences were in excess among twin-shared out-of-frame alpha sequences.

A template switching step contributed a universal primer site, while unique molecular identifiers were present in the cDNA. TCRdb fed the 5' RACE reads into MiXCR, producing one record per CDR3 protein. Here the sample spans nearly 900,000 distinct CDR3 sequences, 12% being singletons. Germline V CDR1 and CDR2: ENHRY, SYGVKD. Between the trimmed V and J ends, which lost 3 bases and 3 bases, there was a span of 14 bases. The CDR3 consists of 15 residues. All donors were healthy Caucasians. The sample holds many counts of this clonotype. Its antigen is as yet unknown. A further study also used this sample, focusing on yellow fever vaccine responses in identical twins.

This clonotype was obtained from a young woman in good health. Sequenced: PBMCs. The V call is TRBV10-3, the J call TRBJ1-1; a weak D match, TRBD1 (6 bases). The CDR3 reads CAISDPGAGDTEAFF. CDR3 DNA: TGTGCCATCAGTGACCCAGGGGCCGGGGACACTGAAGCTTTCTTT.